The entry below gives a single TCR beta chain sequence along with its context. This sample was taken from a study of T-cell reconstitution after alpha-beta-depleted transplantation in children. Preparation of the TCRbeta library used unique molecular identifiers. TCRdb independently ran MiXCR on the PCR reads; one entry per CDR3 protein. The table lists 490,000 or so distinct CDR3 sequences, around an eighth of them singletons, with 5% to 6% in the top ten. In germline, CDR1 is SEHNR, CDR2 FQNEAQ (reference sequence). The CDR3 sequence is 14 residues long. Trimming took off 7 bases at V and 4 bases at J, with 16 bases between the two ends.

This chain joins TRBV7-9 and TRBJ2-5; tentatively, D is TRBD1 or TRBD2 (6 bases each). The receptor comes from a human donor who donated a stem cell graft to a child with combined immunodeficiency. The material was PBMCs from the stem cell graft donor, obtained from the stem cell graft. This chain's CDR3 is CASIGGLRRETQYF. In DNA, the CDR3 is TGTGCCAGCATCGGGGGCCTGAGGAGAGAGACCCAGTACTTC.